This paragraph reports one TCR beta chain. The data stem from a study of blood T cell repertoires in COVID-19. For the study at large: Donors in the United States, Italy and Spain gave samples during acute or convalescent COVID-19. In each case, the material was cDNA or gDNA derived from T cells, B-cell-depleted T cells, or PBMCs.

In the authors' methods: Amplification of reference gene primers was used by the study to estimate nucleated cell counts. Generated by immunoSEQ multiplex PCR, the TCRdb table keeps only in-frame clones and is missing some. The V and J calls and clone size are taken from that table; D and trimming were inferred from the DNA. The sample lists approximately 140,000 clones, around 76% occurring once. V was clipped by 3 bases and J by 0 bases; unmatched bases: 0. The CDR3 is 15 residues long. Germline CDR1 is KGHSH and CDR2 is LQKENI. The chain carries TRBV18 and TRBJ1-3; TRBD1 matches at 9 bases. The TCR was taken from a man of 80 years or more with acute or convalescent COVID-19. Sequencing input: peripheral blood. The CDR3 region has the DNA TGTGCCAGCTCACCGGACAGGGGCTCTGGAAACACCATATATTTT. It translates to CASSPDRGSGNTIYF. The full variable domain, its missing parts supplied by reference TRBV18 and TRBJ1-3, is NAGVMQNPRHLVRRRGQEARLRCSPMKGHSHVYWYRQLPEEGLKFMVYLQKENIIDESGMPKERFSAEFPKEGPSILRIQQVVRGDSAAYFCASSPDRGSGNTIYFGEGSWLTVV.